This TCR beta chain was observed in a study of vaccination and CD4 T cells after COVID-19. Study context: Every culture used as a control got a CEFX pool, an HIV-1 Nef pool, or no peptide.

The CDR3 sequence is 14 residues long. The V end was cut by 5 bases, the J end by 5 bases, with 16 bases between. Germline-derived CDR1 and CDR2 are SGHTA and FQGNSA. Treatment described: approximately 10-day PBMC culture with coronavirus spike peptide pools or control peptides (ViraFEST assay). An Oncomine TCR Beta short-read assay was used to sequence the DNA from cultured CD4+ T cells. TCRdb recomputed calls from the PCR reads with MiXCR, one row per CDR3 protein. The table has about 11,000 distinct CDR3 sequences, about 31% seen once; the top ten hold 15% to 18%. This clonotype is deemed medium-sized. Its target is not known.

This TCR came from a human donor who had recovered from COVID-19. This chain connects TRBV7-2 to TRBJ2-7; D gene unclear. The material was CD4+ T cells from blood, cultured in vitro, obtained after SARS-CoV-2 vaccination. The CDR3 spells CASSLGRPMNEQYF. As DNA, the CDR3 is TGTGCCAGCAGCCTAGGACGGCCTATGAACGAGCAGTACTTC.